This T cell receptor (beta chain) emerged from a study of cytomegalovirus exposure and HLA in healthy donors (dated by TCRdb to between 2016 and 2019). Turning to the overall study: An earlier analysis of some 550 of the donors reported about 290 Gb of sequence data and some 100 million unique TCR beta sequences from roughly 200 million T cells. Roughly 300 gigabases of sequencing data and approximately 85 million unique TCR sequences were included in an early release covering 500 to 750 HLA-typed donors. Of the roughly 400 genotyped donors, 80% to 90% were placed in the genetic ancestry cluster associated with self-reported Caucasian donors. The study aimed to test whether cataloging public T cell receptors could reveal signatures of past pathogen exposure. The T cell repertoires of several hundred subjects were profiled by immunosequencing and related to cytomegalovirus serostatus. A separate validation cohort of roughly 130 different subjects was used in addition to the approximately 640-subject first cohort. The study combined high-throughput TCR immunosequencing, statistical association of individual TCRs with disease status, and machine learning to predict cytomegalovirus infection status. In a later analysis, previously published TCR beta repertoires from several hundred donors were re-analyzed and high-resolution HLA genotyping was added so that TCR occurrence patterns could be studied. Rather than using new phenotypic data, the later analysis identified candidate immune exposures from TCR beta sequences and from how often those sequences occurred across donors. An earlier analysis of 500 to 650 of the donors applied high-throughput TCR beta sequencing to assess whether each TCR beta V gene segment acted as functional or pseudogenic. Donor age, sex, ethnicity and CMV serostatus were compiled together with the repertoire data. In a later genetic analysis, genome-wide SNP genotypes for about three fifths of the roughly 670 donors were used, and that subset was treated as a discovery cohort. Every repertoire in the discovery cohort had been generated on one and the same sequencing platform. HLA typing covered class I and class II loci at four-digit resolution. The number of typed donors differed by locus: roughly 629-640 for A, B, C, DRB1 and DQB1; roughly 510 for DQA1; 606 for DPA1; and about 470 for DPB1. About 5 DR-DQ haplotypes were handled as single units for association and clustering, since linkage in the cohort was strong. Among about 370 genotyped donors of the cohort, an average of approximately 220,000 unique TCR beta nucleotide sequences was sequenced per donor, of which 15% to 20% were non-productive. What the authors observed across the whole study: A later genetic analysis associated a missense DCLRE1C variant with V-gene and J-gene trimming of TCR beta chains, and an independent cohort replicated the association. In an earlier analysis of some 640 of the donors, most TCR beta V segments were observed in productive rearrangements about 87% or about 30% of the time, broadly matching IMGT annotations. A later analysis associated 17,000 or so TCR beta sequences with specific HLA alleles at a false discovery rate of 0.05. A few of the identified cytomegalovirus-associated TCR beta chains were confirmed in vitro to be specific for cytomegalovirus antigens. Most TCR sequences were observed very rarely across donors, whereas some public TCRs were present in many individuals. A later analysis found that most CMV-associated TCR beta chains appeared HLA-restricted, with HLA associations seemingly driven largely by CMV exposure. The classifier was reported to diagnose cytomegalovirus status with high specificity and sensitivity in both the original and validation cohorts. According to a later genetic analysis, donors in an Asian-associated ancestry cluster had fewer N-insertions in productive TCRs than the roughly 670-donor mean. Immune exposure information for the cohort was limited to CMV serostatus. A further reported finding was that TCR beta sequences accurately predicted the HLA-A and HLA-B alleles for most subjects in the first cohort. Sequencing depth was assumed to be roughly uniform across donors in the presence/absence analyses, though that assumption may not hold. The study gave a list of some 150 TCR beta chains associated with cytomegalovirus. In a later analysis, several top co-occurrence clusters were reported to appear linked to parvovirus B19, influenza, CMV and Epstein-Barr virus. When HLA alleles, especially DR and DQ, strongly co-occurred, attributing TCR associations to individual alleles was difficult. The cohort was sequenced for TCR beta chains only, and without alpha or paired-chain data the features that could be detected were limited. Because HLA typing was unavailable for some donors at each locus, only the typed subset was used in association tests. According to a later analysis, TCR association rates differed among HLA loci, with DRB1 alleles showing the most associated TCRs and HLA-C alleles showing the fewest. Correlated functional status among segregating V segments might be attributable to linkage disequilibrium, but an unknown experimental factor could not be ruled out. Because the 87-base-pair reads could not distinguish some IMGT-functional V segments, including TRBV6-2 and TRBV6-3, those segments were excluded. Because counts were too low, roughly 16 rarely observed V segments, including chromosome 9 orphons, were left out of the earlier analysis of 587 of the donors. A later analysis found that HLA-associated TCR beta chains were more clonally expanded and had lower generation probabilities than equally common non-associated chains. It was suggested by the authors that the approach could potentially be generalized to other disease states and immunological phenotypes. A cluster of highly shared sequence variants was judged likely to be a technical artifact of the sequencing pipeline.

CDR1 is given as SQVTM and CDR2 as ANQGSEA, both from the germline V gene. Trimming takes 7 bases from V and 5 bases from J, and the germline ends sit 16 bases apart. The CDR3 runs 13 amino acids, cysteine and phenylalanine included. Just CDR3 DNA is preserved here, 39 bases in frame from base 1. The cohort comprised fewer than 700 healthy bone marrow donors. At the time of sampling, every cohort member was nominally healthy, though immune exposures that went unrecorded were likely present. The donor tested CMV seronegative, placing the donor among the approximately 360 seronegative members of the cohort. A peripheral blood sample was provided by each donor, and peripheral blood mononuclear cells were used for TCR beta sequencing. The Qiagen DNeasy Blood Extraction Kit was used to extract genomic DNA from the blood cell samples. A word on this clone: Its antigen specificity is not known. Base qualities are not at hand, and no much larger clone is one base apart.

Library preparation employed the immunoSEQ multiplex PCR assay. For the multiplex PCR, a mixture combining 60 forward primers for TCR Vbeta segments and 13 reverse primers for TCR Jbeta segments was used. The CDR3 region of rearranged TCR beta genes was amplified from genomic DNA with a multiplex PCR assay. Amplified TCR beta libraries were sequenced as 87-base-pair reads on the Illumina HiSeq System. As for how the authors treated the data: A later analysis counted 75 million to 100 million unique TCR beta chains across the 670 or so repertoires, and roughly 11 million of these chains were shared by at least two donors. A nearest-neighbor algorithm error-corrected the raw reads and collapsed the reads into unique sequences, merging closely related sequences to remove PCR and sequencing errors. CDR3 sequences were aligned to IMGT reference sequences to assign V, D and J gene segments. Each retained sequence needed at least a six-nucleotide match to both a V gene segment and a J gene segment. Rearrangements were called productive when the CDR3 lacked stop codons and stayed in frame with V and J; all others were non-productive. Following IMGT convention, CDR3 was defined as the stretch from the second conserved V-encoded cysteine to the conserved J-encoded phenylalanine. In an earlier analysis of roughly 580 of the donors, sequences lacking an unambiguous match to a single V gene segment were excluded. In an earlier analysis of approximately 560 of the donors, a V segment was called functional when productive rearrangements were above 56.7%, and segregating when the standard deviation between donors exceeded 5%. A statistical classification framework was built to diagnose cytomegalovirus status from the catalog of TCR beta chain sequences. V and J gene assignment, in a later analysis, came from comparing TCR nucleotide sequences with IMGT/GENE-DB human TR gene sequences. The TCRdist pipeline was used in a later analysis to assign CDR3 sequences and most-parsimonious VDJ recombination scenarios. A later analysis defined each TCR beta chain by its CDR3 amino acid sequence plus V-gene family, and excluded reads lacking a unique V-gene family. As a way to deal with suspected cross-contamination and a sequencing artifact, a later analysis dropped approximately 570 nucleotide sequences that were highly shared and had low generation probability. In a later analysis, a clonal expansion index for each public chain was calculated from normalized within-repertoire ranks of inferred template counts. In a later analysis, generation probabilities were computed with a VDJ recombination model fitted to out-of-frame rearrangements, and the resulting probabilities were checked against IGoR. In a later analysis, hypergeometric tests were used to score TCR-TCR, TCR-HLA and TCR-CMV co-occurrence, with a repertoire-size bias correction applied to TCR pairs. A later analysis estimated false discovery rates by permuting HLA or CMV assignments 20 times. A later analysis grouped co-occurring TCRs with DBSCAN, adding TCRdist sequence similarity when clustering within HLA-allele-positive subsets. Repertoires with fewer than 30,000 or more than 120,000 public chains, plus five repertoires with anomalous nucleotide sharing, were excluded from co-occurrence clustering. Held by TCRdb, this immuneACCESS table contains in-frame sequences only and omits some clones. Under half of the omission traces to an unresolved V gene where checked; the cause of the rest is unknown. That table gives V, J and clone size, and the DNA gave D and trimming. The sample table records under 300,000 clones; around 90% of these occur just once. 1.7% of the sample is in the top ten clones.

The chain couples TRBV29-1 to TRBJ2-3, with TRBD2 as a weak D call on 5 bases. Material: PBMCs. The sequence was collected from a girl aged 2 to 9 in good health and CMV-seronegative. CDR3 loop: CSGGLSALDTQYF. In nucleotides, the sequence is TGCAGCGGAGGACTCTCTGCGCTAGATACGCAGTATTTT.